These 27 T cell receptor beta chains were sequenced from one sample in a study of CD4 T cells in relation to SARS-CoV-2 and coronaviruses. Profiled with immunoSEQ multiplex PCR; TCRdb holds only in-frame clones, not every one. This sample has about 39,000 clones, with around 77% found just once. The antigens of these receptors remain unknown. The source material was memory CD4+ T cells from PBMCs, cultured in vitro. Receptors were obtained from an adult with COVID-19.

This clone was detected a few times. The junction differs from germline at one of its ends, possibly a read error. The chain is built from TRBV5-4 and TRBJ2-7; 12 positions agree with TRBD2. CDR1 and CDR2 from the germline V gene are SGHNT and YYREEE (reference sequence). This CDR3 comprises 14 residues. The CDR3 is CASTLTSGSHEQYF. CDR3 bases: TGTGCCAGCACCTTGACTAGCGGGAGCCACGAGCAGTACTTC.

Worth noting for this clone: The limits of the CDR3 on the DNA are not certain, so only TCRdb's listed CDR3 is given. The genes are TRBV9 and TRBJ2-1; the table's D call TRBD1 went unverified against the DNA. Termini included, the CDR3 measures 13 amino acids. Germline V lookup: CDR1 SGDLS, CDR2 YYNGEE. CDR3 region: CASSVATGTGEFF.

The chain has TRBV14 and TRBJ1-2; 7 bases agree with TRBD1. The V gene's germline CDR1 is SGHDN and CDR2 FVKESK. CDR3 length: 16 amino acids. The junction had 12 bases not matched to a gene; V was cut back by 3 bases and J by 5 bases. In DNA, the CDR3 is TGTGCCAGCAGCCAGGGCAGAGCGACAGGGCGGTATGGCTACACCTTC. Translated, it gives CASSQGRATGRYGYTF.

The rearrangement links TRBV27 to TRBJ1-1, with 9 bases aligning to TRBD1. Germline CDR1 reads MNHEY; CDR2 reads SMNVEV (reference sequence). V gave up 5 bases and J gave up 2 bases; unmatched junction bases: 9. There are 16 residues in the CDR3. The CDR3 DNA follows: TGTGCCAGCAGTCCCTACGGGACAGGGCTTAACACTGAAGCTTTCTTT. Translating gives CASSPYGTGLNTEAFF.

This clone was counted a single time. The V gene is TRBV9, the J gene TRBJ1-1, with a tentative D call TRBD1 (6 bases). CDR1 SGDLS and CDR2 YYNGEE come from the germline V gene. The V and J ends lost 4 bases and 4 bases respectively, with 11 bases between them. This CDR3 region has 13 residues. CDR3 sequence (DNA): TGTGCCAGCAGCAGAGCAGGGGCCACTGAAGCTTTCTTT. As protein: CASSRAGATEAFF.

This chain connects TRBV28 to TRBJ2-3, with a weak D call TRBD1 (5 bases). Trimming removed 4 bases at V and 6 bases at J, with 11 bases between. CDR1 MDHEN and CDR2 SYDVKM come from the germline V gene. This CDR3 is 13 amino acids long. CDR3 region: CASSWGNRDTQYF. The CDR3 bases are TGTGCCAGCAGTTGGGGCAATAGGGATACGCAGTATTTT.

This clone was recorded once. The V gene is TRBV7-6, the J gene TRBJ2-7; the match to TRBD1 covers 8 bases. The CDR3 consists of 14 residues. Germline CDR1 SGHVS, CDR2 FNYEAQ. The V segment lost 7 bases and the J segment 2 bases; nucleotides outside the gene matches: 7. CDR3 in amino acids: CASTPGTGPYEQYF. The CDR3 DNA follows: TGTGCCAGCACCCCCGGGACAGGCCCCTACGAGCAGTACTTC.

CDR3 protein: CASSGSSDTQYF. The CDR3 DNA sequence: TGTGCCAGCAGCGGGAGTTCCGATACGCAGTATTTT. This chain connects TRBV2 to TRBJ2-3, with D perhaps matching TRBD2 (6 bases). CDR1 is SNHLY and CDR2 is FYNNEI in the germline V gene. The germline V and J ends were trimmed by 6 bases and 6 bases, with 10 bases remaining between them. This CDR3 contains 12 residues. Looking up the rest from reference TRBV2 and TRBJ2-3 gives the full variable domain: EPEVTQTPSHQVTQMGQEVILRCVPISNHLYFYWYRQILGQKVEFLVSFYNNEISEKSEIFDDQFSVERPDGSNFTLKIRSTKLEDSAMYFCASSGSSDTQYFGPGTRLTVL.

The gene calls are TRBV3-1 (or the pseudogene TRBV3-2) and TRBJ2-7; D is undetermined. The CDR3 loop spans 15 amino acids. The germline CDR1 and CDR2 sequences are LGHDT and YNNKEL (reference sequence). V lost 1 base to trimming and J lost 3 bases, with 13 bases between them. The CDR3 nucleotides read TGTGCCAGCAGCCAAGGACACGCAACTTACTACGAGCAGTACTTC. Translation gives CASSQGHATYYEQYF.

The V gene is TRBV7-9, the J gene TRBJ1-5; no definite D call. V gave up 1 base and J gave up 3 bases, with 10 bases separating them. The CDR3 length is 15 residues. Germline-derived CDR1 and CDR2 are SEHNR and FQNEAQ (reference sequence). The CDR3 spells CASSLEGRYNQPQHF. The CDR3 nucleotides are TGTGCCAGCAGCTTAGAAGGCAGGTACAATCAGCCCCAGCATTTT.

The chain employs TRBV29-1 and TRBJ2-1; D is undetermined. V dropped 5 bases and J dropped 0 bases, with 8 bases sitting between them. The length of the CDR3 is 13 residues. Germline V gene sequence: CDR1 SQVTM, CDR2 ANQGSEA. The CDR3 sequence: CSVSEFSYNEQFF. CDR3 in DNA: TGCAGCGTTAGCGAGTTCTCCTACAATGAGCAGTTCTTC.

The genes are TRBV18 and TRBJ2-6, with 7 nucleotides matching TRBD1. Germline values: CDR1 KGHSH, CDR2 LQKENI. The CDR3 contains 18 residues. Trimming took 0 bases from V and 0 from J; bases not matched to a gene: 5. As DNA, the CDR3 is TGTGCCAGCTCACCACCGGGACAGCTTGCCTCTGGGGCCAACGTCCTGACTTTC. Protein: CASSPPGQLASGANVLTF.

V usage is TRBV5-1 and J usage is TRBJ2-1; a weak D match, TRBD2 (6 bases). V lost 3 bases and J lost 0, with 13 bases in between. CDR1 is SGHRS and CDR2 is YFSETQ in the germline V gene. The CDR3 totals 16 residues. CDR3 nucleotides: TGCGCCAGCAGCTGGGACGCGGGGAGCTCCTACAATGAGCAGTTCTTC. This encodes CASSWDAGSSYNEQFF.

This clone has more than one count but fewer than ten. The chain joins TRBV27 to TRBJ1-5; 8 bases agree with TRBD1. CDR1 MNHEY and CDR2 SMNVEV come from the germline V gene (reference sequence). V shed 5 bases, J shed 9 bases, and the junction held 12 bases outside the gene matches. The CDR3 runs to 15 residues. CDR3 loop: CASSIWTGQLGPQHF. CDR3 coding DNA: TGTGCCAGCAGTATTTGGACAGGGCAACTTGGGCCCCAGCATTTT.

The chain uses TRBV5-4 and TRBJ2-5; tentatively, D is TRBD2 (6 bases). V was trimmed by 3 bases and J by 3 bases, leaving 9 bases between them. The germline V gene has CDR1 SGHNT and CDR2 YYREEE (reference sequence). The CDR3 length is 13 residues. CDR3 DNA sequence: TGTGCCAGCAGCTCGACGGGGGAAGAGACCCAGTACTTC. Protein sequence: CASSSTGEETQYF.

The chain recombines TRBV30 with TRBJ2-4, with D perhaps TRBD2 (5 bases). The V end was cut by 7 bases, the J end by 3 bases, with 25 bases between. The CDR3 has 17 amino acids. Germline loops: CDR1 GTSNPN, CDR2 SVGIG (reference sequence). This CDR3 is CAFERGLLNMGKNIQYF. Here the CDR3 DNA reads TGTGCCTTCGAGAGAGGGTTACTTAACATGGGCAAAAACATTCAGTACTTC.

In DNA, the CDR3 is TGTGCCAGCAGCCAAGATAGTCTAGTCGGGTACAATGAGCAGTTCTTC. It yields the protein CASSQDSLVGYNEQFF. This chain uses TRBV4-2 with TRBJ2-1; D remains ambiguous. The CDR3 is 16 residues long. Germline values: CDR1 LGHNA, CDR2 YNFKEQ. V gave up 0 bases and J gave up 4 bases, with 13 bases separating them.

This clone was detected a few times. The chain joins TRBV7-8 to TRBJ2-7, with TRBD1 identical over 7 bases. The J segment lost 3 bases and the V segment lost 2 bases, leaving 4 bases of the junction unmatched. The CDR3 has 14 amino acids. CDR1 is SGHVS and CDR2 is FQNEAQ in the germline V gene. The CDR3 sequence: CASSLTRTGYEQYF. DNA of the CDR3: TGTGCCAGCAGCTTAACCCGGACAGGCTACGAGCAGTACTTC. The variable domain in full, completed from reference TRBV7-8 and TRBJ2-7, reads GAGVSQSPRYKVAKRGQDVALRCDPISGHVSLFWYQQALGQGPEFLTYFQNEAQLDKSGLPSDRFFAERPEGSVSTLKIQRTQQEDSAVYLCASSLTRTGYEQYFGPGTRLTVT.

In its sample, this clone was seen once. CDR3 sequence (DNA): TGTGCCAGCAACAACTTTCAGAGCTCCTACAATGAGCAGTTCTTC. Its protein is CASNNFQSSYNEQFF. The V and J genes are TRBV3-1 (or the pseudogene TRBV3-2) and TRBJ2-1; D gene ambiguous. The germline V gene has CDR1 LGHDT and CDR2 YNNKEL (reference sequence). The CDR3 runs 15 residues. The V and J ends lost 7 bases and 0 bases respectively, with 13 bases between them.

The V call is TRBV7-2, the J call TRBJ2-5, with TRBD2 identical over 8 bases. The germline CDR1 and CDR2 sequences are SGHTA and FQGNSA. Losses at the gene ends were 4 bases for V and 2 bases for J; bases not matched to a gene: 3. This CDR3 is 14 amino acids long. This CDR3 reads CASSSGTSQETQYF. DNA for the CDR3: TGTGCCAGCAGCTCTGGGACTAGTCAAGAGACCCAGTACTTC. The entire variable domain, with the rest obtained from reference TRBV7-2 and TRBJ2-5, is as follows: GAGVSQSPSNKVTEKGKDVELRCDPISGHTALYWYRQSLGQGLEFLIYFQGNSAPDKSGLPSDRFSAERTGGSVSTLTIQRTQQEDSAVYLCASSSGTSQETQYFGPGTRLLVL.

CDR3 nucleotide sequence: TGTGCCAGCAGACAAGCTAGCGGTGAGCAGTACTTC. Amino acids: CASRQASGEQYF. The rearrangement links TRBV7-9 to TRBJ2-7; TRBD2 agrees at 7 bases. This CDR3 has 12 amino acids. The V segment lost 6 bases and the J segment 7 bases; nucleotides outside the gene matches: 6. Germline CDR1 reads SEHNR; CDR2 reads FQNEAQ (reference sequence).

This sequence joins TRBV5-5 and TRBJ2-5; D may be TRBD2 (6 bases). Trimming removed 1 base from V and 1 base from J, with 14 bases in between. From germline, CDR1 is SGHKS and CDR2 YYEKEE (reference sequence). The CDR3 has 16 residues. In DNA, the CDR3 is TGTGCCAGCAGCTTGTCTGGAGGGGCATCCCAAGAGACCCAGTACTTC. It codes for CASSLSGGASQETQYF.

This chain joins TRBV2 and TRBJ2-7; 9 bases are shared with TRBD1. The CDR3 totals 15 residues. J was trimmed by 0 bases and V by 7 bases; bases with no gene match: 7. The germline CDR1 and CDR2 sequences are SNHLY and FYNNEI. CDR3 DNA sequence: TGTGCCAGCACCAGGACAGGGGATAGCTCCTACGAGCAGTACTTC. It yields the protein CASTRTGDSSYEQYF.

The V and J genes are TRBV3-1 (or the pseudogene TRBV3-2) and TRBJ2-1, with 12 nucleotides matching TRBD1. CDR3 length equals 16 residues. The ends lost 4 bases at V and 8 bases at J; junction bases unmatched: 9. Germline CDR1 is LGHDT and CDR2 is YNNKEL (reference sequence). CDR3 in DNA: TGTGCCAGCAGCCCCCACCGGGACAGGGGGCGCCATGAGCAGTTCTTC. Translating gives CASSPHRDRGRHEQFF.

This chain joins TRBV3-1 (or the pseudogene TRBV3-2) and TRBJ1-1; D gene unclear. Trimming left V 0 bases short and J 0 bases short, with 5 bases between. Per the germline V gene, CDR1 is LGHDT and CDR2 is YNNKEL (reference sequence). This CDR3 region has 14 residues. As DNA, the CDR3 is TGTGCCAGCAGCCAAGATACAATGAACACTGAAGCTTTCTTT. This translates into CASSQDTMNTEAFF.

The genes are TRBV6-6 and TRBJ2-1, with TRBD1 matching over 8 bases. The CDR3 is 15 residues long. The V gene's germline CDR1 is MNHNY and CDR2 SVGAGI (reference sequence). The V gene end was trimmed by 0 bases and the J gene end by 7 bases; junction bases not matched to a gene: 5. The DNA of the CDR3 is TGTGCCAGCAGTTACTCCGGACAGGGCGGTAATGAGCAGTTCTTC. Its protein product is CASSYSGQGGNEQFF.

V is TRBV7-8 and J is TRBJ1-6; maybe TRBD1 (6 bases). The germline V and J ends were trimmed by 2 bases and 7 bases, with 15 bases remaining between them. This CDR3 has 16 residues. Germline V gene sequence: CDR1 SGHVS, CDR2 FQNEAQ. For the CDR3, the DNA is TGTGCCAGCAGCTTAAGGTTAGGCACAGGGAATTCACCCCTCCACTTT. It codes for CASSLRLGTGNSPLHF.